This T cell receptor (beta chain) was sequenced for a study of blood T cell repertoires in COVID-19. About the study: PBMCs, B-cell-depleted T cells, or T cells were the source of the cDNA or gDNA that made up the material.

This clone has just one count. Other DNA sequences within the sample encode an identical CDR3. Followed over time, Seattle patients had been enrolled while infection was active. Authors' processing steps: Amplification of reference gene primers provided the estimated nucleated cell counts. Here immunoSEQ multiplex PCR was the method, and the copy in TCRdb shows in-frame clones only, minus some. From that table come the V and J calls and clone size; the DNA was used to work out D and trimming. The data show 540,000 or so clones, about 89% seen once. Trimming took off 0 bases at V and 2 bases at J, with 8 bases between the two ends. Germline V lookup: CDR1 SGHRS, CDR2 YFSETQ. This CDR3 region has 14 residues.

V is TRBV5-1 and J is TRBJ1-2; D call uncertain. The sample consisted of peripheral blood. This clonotype was sampled from a woman in her fifties or sixties with COVID-19, enrolled during active disease. CDR3 DNA: TGCGCCAGCAGCTTGGGGACTGCCAACTATGGCTACACCTTC. It translates to CASSLGTANYGYTF.